These 2 T cell receptor beta chains were all obtained from the same sample, sequenced in a study of Tregs in tolerant kidney transplant recipients. The repertoire was sequenced with immunoSEQ multiplex PCR; TCRdb's copy has only in-frame clones and lacks some. The repertoire holds some 240,000 clones, with approximately 83% as singletons. Specimen: CD4+ T cells from blood. The receptors come from a human donor in good health.

The CDR3 DNA follows: TGTGCCAGCTCACCAAGGGTGGACTATGGCTACACCTTC. It specifies CASSPRVDYGYTF. This rearrangement joins TRBV18 to TRBJ1-2; no clear D gene. The CDR3 is made up of 13 amino acids. With 2 bases removed from V and 3 bases from J, the gap between germline ends came to 7 bases. Germline V gives CDR1 KGHSH, CDR2 LQKENI.

This rearrangement joins TRBV5-8 to TRBJ2-3; no firm D call. Germline V gene lookup returns CDR1 SGHTS and CDR2 YDEGEE. V shed 0 bases and J shed 7 bases, with 6 bases lying between them. This CDR3 has 12 amino acids. This CDR3 is CASSLVLNTQYF. CDR3 nucleotides: TGTGCCAGCAGCTTGGTGTTAAATACGCAGTATTTT.